This is a list of T cell receptor beta chains from one sample in a study of control samples from healthy donors and cancer patients. Produced via immunoSEQ multiplex PCR; TCRdb's table is partial and in-frame only. Among around 58,000 clones listed, around 90% were seen once. The sample consisted of blood. The receptors come from a man aged 45-60 years in good health. The CDR3 runs from the conserved cysteine through the conserved F or W. A D gene is named only where the DNA matches it firmly. Size is omitted from some rows. Given values are once, few, many or a class for expanded clones.

v_gene,d_gene,j_gene,abundance,CDR3aa
TRBV9,-,TRBJ1-6,once,CASSGGYGYNSPLHF
TRBV11-2,-,TRBJ1-4,-,CASSLWKGSREVGEKLFF
TRBV19,TRBD1,TRBJ1-1,-,CASRSQGGVNTEAFF
TRBV7-6,-,TRBJ2-7,-,CASSLAFAYEQYF
TRBV28,-,TRBJ1-4,-,CASSLHQSNEKLFF
TRBV28,-,TRBJ1-3,-,CASGLLTPGNTIYF
TRBV7-2,-,TRBJ1-1,-,CASSPGSVRTEAFF
TRBV25-1,-,TRBJ2-7,-,CASSGTATSYEQYF
TRBV10-2,-,TRBJ1-1,-,CASSGRRELMNTEAFF
TRBV11-2,-,TRBJ2-3,-,CASSLAGEGPDTQYF
TRBV28,-,TRBJ2-2,-,CASSFGGTGELFF
TRBV2,-,TRBJ2-7,-,CASNWWGLDEQYF
TRBV29-1,TRBD1,TRBJ1-3,-,CSVVGPGTGKGNTIYF
TRBV12-3/TRBV12-4,-,TRBJ1-5,-,CASSLLNQPQHF
TRBV11-2,-,TRBJ1-3,-,CASSLGGDDTIYF
TRBV7-2,-,TRBJ2-7,-,CASSTSGYEQYF
TRBV27,TRBD2,TRBJ2-5,-,CASSLLAGTGTQETQYF
TRBV7-2,-,TRBJ2-1,-,CASRSGVYNEQFF
TRBV27,TRBD1,TRBJ1-2,-,CASSFLDRADGYTF
TRBV5-1,TRBD2,TRBJ2-3,once,CASSPGTSGTDTQYF
TRBV4-2,TRBD2,TRBJ2-3,-,CASSLSLAGGSDTQYF
TRBV19,TRBD1,TRBJ1-6,-,CASKGQRDNSPLHF
TRBV10-1,TRBD1,TRBJ1-1,-,CASRADRGRTEAFF
TRBV7-3,-,TRBJ2-2,-,CASSLSQGGTGELFF
TRBV28,-,TRBJ2-1,once,CASSWGDEQFF
TRBV10-3,-,TRBJ1-3,few,CAISAGSLSGNTIYF
TRBV28,TRBD1,TRBJ2-7,-,CASSANAWGTVKGEQYF
TRBV28,TRBD1,TRBJ1-2,-,CASSRDRHYGYTF
TRBV28,TRBD2,TRBJ2-5,once,CASRVGTSGSQETQYF
TRBV12-3/TRBV12-4,-,TRBJ2-1,-,CASSLRGNEQFF
TRBV6-5,-,TRBJ2-7,-,CASSYAESGEQYF
TRBV10-1,-,TRBJ2-7,-,CASSDGQGPEQYF
TRBV11-2,-,TRBJ2-7,few,CASSLDRAHEQYF
TRBV4-3,-,TRBJ1-2,-,CASSQADRIYGYTF
TRBV30,-,TRBJ1-2,once,CAWSVLGGGYGYTF
TRBV6-4,-,TRBJ1-4,-,CASSDSPRGANEKLFF
TRBV9,-,TRBJ2-1,-,CASSESGSDSEQFF
TRBV5-1,-,TRBJ1-1,-,CASSLAGKWGPEETEAFF
TRBV3-1/TRBV3-2,TRBD2,TRBJ2-7,-,CASSQGTSGEQYF
TRBV11-2,-,TRBJ2-1,-,CASSLLRYNEQFF
TRBV10-1,TRBD2,TRBJ2-3,-,CASSGLAELSTDTQYF
TRBV7-2,-,TRBJ2-4,-,CASSLGISFLGKNIQYF
TRBV19,-,TRBJ2-1,-,CATRPSSYNEQFF
TRBV28,-,TRBJ1-3,once,CASSPVTPSGNTIYF
TRBV6-2/TRBV6-3,-,TRBJ2-3,-,CASSYSSTDTQYF
TRBV28,-,TRBJ2-7,once,CASRRLANTYEQYF
TRBV7-3,-,TRBJ2-1,-,CASSLIGSGGYNEQFF
TRBV3-1/TRBV3-2,-,TRBJ1-2,-,CASSQEGLDGYTF
TRBV29-1,-,TRBJ2-5,-,CSLGHQETQYF
TRBV10-3,TRBD2,TRBJ2-7,-,CAIGLAEFYEQYF
TRBV11-2,TRBD1,TRBJ1-4,once,CASSLLQGVREKLFF
TRBV28,-,TRBJ1-6,-,CASSPGPNNSPLHF